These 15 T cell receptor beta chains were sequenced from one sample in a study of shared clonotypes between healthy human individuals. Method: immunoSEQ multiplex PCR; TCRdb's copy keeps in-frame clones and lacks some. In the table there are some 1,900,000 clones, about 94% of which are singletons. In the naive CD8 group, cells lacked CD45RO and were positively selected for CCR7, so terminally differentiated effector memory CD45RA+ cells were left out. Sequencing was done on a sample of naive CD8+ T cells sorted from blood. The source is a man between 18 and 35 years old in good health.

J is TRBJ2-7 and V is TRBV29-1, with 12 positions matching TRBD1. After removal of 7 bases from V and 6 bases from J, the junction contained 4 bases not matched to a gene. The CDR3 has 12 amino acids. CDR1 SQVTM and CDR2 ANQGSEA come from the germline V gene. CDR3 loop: CSAGTGGSEQYF. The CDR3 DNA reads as TGCAGCGCCGGGACAGGGGGCTCCGAGCAGTACTTC.

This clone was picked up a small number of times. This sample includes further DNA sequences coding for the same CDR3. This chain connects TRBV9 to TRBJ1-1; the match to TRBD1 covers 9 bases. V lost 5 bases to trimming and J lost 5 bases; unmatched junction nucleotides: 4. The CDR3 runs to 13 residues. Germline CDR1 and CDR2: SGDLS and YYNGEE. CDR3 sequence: CASSGTGRTEAFF. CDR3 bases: TGTGCCAGCAGTGGGACAGGGAGGACTGAAGCTTTCTTT.

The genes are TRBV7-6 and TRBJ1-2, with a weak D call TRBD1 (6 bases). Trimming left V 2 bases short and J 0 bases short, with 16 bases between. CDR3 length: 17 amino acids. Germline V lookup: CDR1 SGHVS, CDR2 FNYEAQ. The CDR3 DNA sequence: TGTGCCAGCAGCTTAACCCCCACAGGGACTACTAACTATGGCTACACCTTC. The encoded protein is CASSLTPTGTTNYGYTF.

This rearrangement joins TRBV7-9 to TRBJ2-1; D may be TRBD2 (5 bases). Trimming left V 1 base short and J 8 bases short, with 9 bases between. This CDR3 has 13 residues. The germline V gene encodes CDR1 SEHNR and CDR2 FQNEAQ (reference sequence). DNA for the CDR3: TGTGCCAGCAGCTTAGTCGGGATGGATGAGCAGTTCTTC. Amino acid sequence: CASSLVGMDEQFF.

CDR3 bases: TGTGCCAGCAGTTTATCGGGCGGCGACTTATCCTACGAGCAGTACTTC. Translation gives CASSLSGGDLSYEQYF. The chain combines TRBV27 with TRBJ2-7; D remains ambiguous. The germline V gene encodes CDR1 MNHEY and CDR2 SMNVEV (reference sequence). V gave up 0 bases and J gave up 1 base, with 13 bases separating them. There are 16 residues in the CDR3.

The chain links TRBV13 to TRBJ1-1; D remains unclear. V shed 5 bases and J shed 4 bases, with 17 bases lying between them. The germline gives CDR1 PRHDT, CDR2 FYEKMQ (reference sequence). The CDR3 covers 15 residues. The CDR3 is CASSAPGPAGTEAFF. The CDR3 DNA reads TGTGCCAGCAGCGCACCCGGACCGGCCGGCACTGAAGCTTTCTTT. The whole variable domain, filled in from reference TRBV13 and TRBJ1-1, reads AAGVIQSPRHLIKEKRETATLKCYPIPRHDTVYWYQQGPGQDPQFLISFYEKMQSDKGSIPDRFSAQQFSDYHSELNMSSLELGDSALYFCASSAPGPAGTEAFFGQGTRLTVV.

The CDR3 sequence is CASSPPGPQRETQYF. The DNA for the CDR3 is TGTGCCAGCAGCCCCCCCGGACCCCAAAGGGAGACCCAGTACTTC. This chain links TRBV13 with TRBJ2-5; D gene unclear. Trimming cost V 5 bases and J 5 bases, with 18 bases left between them. CDR1 and CDR2 (germline): PRHDT, FYEKMQ (reference sequence). There are 15 residues in the CDR3. The complete variable domain, with remaining parts taken from reference TRBV13 and TRBJ2-5, reads AAGVIQSPRHLIKEKRETATLKCYPIPRHDTVYWYQQGPGQDPQFLISFYEKMQSDKGSIPDRFSAQQFSDYHSELNMSSLELGDSALYFCASSPPGPQRETQYFGPGTRLLVL.

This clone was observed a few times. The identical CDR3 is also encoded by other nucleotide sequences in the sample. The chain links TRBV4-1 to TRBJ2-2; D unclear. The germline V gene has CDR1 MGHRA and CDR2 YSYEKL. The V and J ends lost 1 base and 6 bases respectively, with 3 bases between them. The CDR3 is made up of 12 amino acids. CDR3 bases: TGCGCCAGCAGCCAAGGTTCCGGGGAGCTGTTTTTT. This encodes CASSQGSGELFF.

The CDR3 sequence: CASSYTQLGGEQYF. CDR3 in DNA: TGTGCCAGCAGTTATACTCAACTAGGGGGCGAGCAGTACTTC. The chain couples TRBV6-6 to TRBJ2-7; a weak D match, TRBD1 (6 bases). The CDR3 length is 14 residues. With 3 bases removed from V and 6 bases from J, the gap between germline ends came to 15 bases. CDR1 is MNHNY and CDR2 is SVGAGI in the germline V gene (reference sequence).

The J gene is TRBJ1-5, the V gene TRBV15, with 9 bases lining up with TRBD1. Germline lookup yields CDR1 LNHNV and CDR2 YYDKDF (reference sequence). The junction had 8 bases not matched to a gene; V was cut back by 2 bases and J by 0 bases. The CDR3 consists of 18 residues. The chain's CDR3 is CATSRSGQGPYSNQPQHF. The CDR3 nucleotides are TGTGCCACCAGCAGATCAGGACAGGGGCCGTATAGCAATCAGCCCCAGCATTTT.

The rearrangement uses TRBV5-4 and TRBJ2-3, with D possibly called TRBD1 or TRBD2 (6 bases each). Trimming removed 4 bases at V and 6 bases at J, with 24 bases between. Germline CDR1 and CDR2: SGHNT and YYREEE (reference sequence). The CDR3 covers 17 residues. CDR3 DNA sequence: TGTGCCAGCAGCCTATCCTCGCTCCCGGGGGCAGGCGATACGCAGTATTTT. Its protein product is CASSLSSLPGAGDTQYF.

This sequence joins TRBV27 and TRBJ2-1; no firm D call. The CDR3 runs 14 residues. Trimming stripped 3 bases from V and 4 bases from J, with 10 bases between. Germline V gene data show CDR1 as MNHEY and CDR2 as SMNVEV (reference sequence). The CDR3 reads CASSLGNIYNEQFF. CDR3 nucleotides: TGTGCCAGCAGTTTGGGTAACATTTACAATGAGCAGTTCTTC.

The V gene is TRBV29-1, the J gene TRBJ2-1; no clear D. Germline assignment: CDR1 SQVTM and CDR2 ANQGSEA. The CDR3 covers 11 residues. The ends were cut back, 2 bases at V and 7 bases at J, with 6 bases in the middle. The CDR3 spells CSVEMSNEQFF. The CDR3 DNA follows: TGCAGCGTTGAAATGAGTAATGAGCAGTTCTTC.

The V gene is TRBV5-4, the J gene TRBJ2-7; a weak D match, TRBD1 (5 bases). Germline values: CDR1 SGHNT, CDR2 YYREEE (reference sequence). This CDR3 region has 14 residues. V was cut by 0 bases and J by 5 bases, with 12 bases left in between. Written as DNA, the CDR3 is TGTGCCAGCAGCTTGGGGTTAGGGGCGGACGAGCAGTACTTC. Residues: CASSLGLGADEQYF.

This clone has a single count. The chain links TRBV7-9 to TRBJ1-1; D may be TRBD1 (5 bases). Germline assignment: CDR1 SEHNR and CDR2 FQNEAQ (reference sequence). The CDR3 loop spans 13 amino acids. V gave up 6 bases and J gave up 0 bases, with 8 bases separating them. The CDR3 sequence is CASSDSLNTEAFF. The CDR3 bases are TGTGCCAGCAGTGACAGCTTGAACACTGAAGCTTTCTTT.